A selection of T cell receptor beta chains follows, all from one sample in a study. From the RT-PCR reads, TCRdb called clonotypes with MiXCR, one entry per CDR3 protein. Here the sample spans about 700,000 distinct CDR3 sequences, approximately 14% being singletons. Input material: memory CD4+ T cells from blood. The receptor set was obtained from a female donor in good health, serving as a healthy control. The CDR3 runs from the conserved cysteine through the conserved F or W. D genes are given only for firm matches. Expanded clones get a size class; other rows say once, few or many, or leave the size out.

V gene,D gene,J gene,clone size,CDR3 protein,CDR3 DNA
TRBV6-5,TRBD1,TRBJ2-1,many,CASSFPGQGYNEQFF,TGTGCCAGCAGTTTTCCGGGACAGGGGTACAATGAGCAGTTCTTC
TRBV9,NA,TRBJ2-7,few,CASSPRGGQPDEQYF,TGTGCCAGCAGCCCCCGTGGGGGGCAGCCAGATGAGCAGTACTTC
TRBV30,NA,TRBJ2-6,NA,CAWSSRRGAGANVLTF,TGTGCCTGGAGTTCACGCAGGGGGGCTGGGGCCAACGTCCTGACTTTC
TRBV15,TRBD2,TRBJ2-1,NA,CATKRGGNNEQFF,TGTGCCACCAAGCGGGGGGGGAACAATGAGCAGTTCTTC
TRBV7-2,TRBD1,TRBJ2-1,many,CAIDRGYEQFF,TGTGCCATCGACAGGGGATACGAGCAGTTCTTC
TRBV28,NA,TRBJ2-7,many,CAIAPPGDFSYEQYF,TGTGCCATTGCCCCACCAGGGGACTTTTCCTACGAGCAGTACTTC
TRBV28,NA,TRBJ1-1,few,CASGIYTEAFF,TGTGCCAGCGGTATCTACACTGAAGCTTTCTTT
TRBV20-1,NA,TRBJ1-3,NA,CSAERSPNGNTIYF,TGCAGTGCTGAACGGAGCCCTAATGGAAACACCATATATTTT
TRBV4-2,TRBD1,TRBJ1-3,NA,CASSQVSGGADGNTIYF,TGTGCCAGCAGCCAAGTATCAGGGGGCGCGGATGGAAACACCATATATTTT
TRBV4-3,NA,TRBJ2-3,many,CASSQDPGQYTQYF,TGCGCCAGCAGCCAAGACCCCGGACAATATACGCAGTATTTT
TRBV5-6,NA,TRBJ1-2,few,CASSLVAVNYGYTF,TGTGCCAGCAGCTTGGTGGCAGTTAACTATGGCTACACCTTC
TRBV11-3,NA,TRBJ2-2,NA,CASSFSGLNTGELFF,TGTGCCAGCAGCTTCAGCGGACTAAACACCGGGGAGCTGTTTTTT
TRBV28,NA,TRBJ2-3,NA,CASINGQRDTQYF,TGTGCCAGCATCAATGGACAGCGCGATACGCAGTATTTT
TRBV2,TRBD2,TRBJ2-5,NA,CAIPGLAGERETQYF,TGTGCAATTCCTGGACTAGCGGGAGAAAGAGAGACCCAGTACTTC
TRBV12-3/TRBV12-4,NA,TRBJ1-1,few,CASSFDLGITEAFF,TGTGCCAGCAGTTTCGATTTGGGGATAACTGAAGCTTTCTTT
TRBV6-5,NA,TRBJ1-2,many,CASSIDRLNYGYTF,TGTGCCAGCAGCATAGACAGGCTTAACTATGGCTACACCTTC
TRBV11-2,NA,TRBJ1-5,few,CASSPRGGGSNQPQHF,TGTGCCAGCAGCCCGAGGGGGGGGGGAAGCAATCAGCCCCAGCATTTT
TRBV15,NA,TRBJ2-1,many,CATSSPPGRKQFF,TGTGCCACCAGCAGTCCCCCGGGACGAAAGCAGTTCTTC
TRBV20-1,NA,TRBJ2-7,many,CSARRREGDSYEQYF,TGCAGTGCTAGACGGAGGGAGGGGGATTCCTACGAGCAGTACTTC
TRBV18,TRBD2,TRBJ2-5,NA,CASSPRVAGEETQYF,TGTGCCAGCTCACCACGGGTAGCGGGAGAAGAGACCCAGTACTTC
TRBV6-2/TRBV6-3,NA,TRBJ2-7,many,CASGVYEQYF,TGTGCCTCTGGCGTGTACGAGCAGTACTTC
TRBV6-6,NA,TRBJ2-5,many,CASSYIAGETQYF,TGTGCCAGCAGTTACATAGCAGGGGAGACCCAGTACTTC
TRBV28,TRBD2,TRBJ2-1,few,CASSPPGLAGGYNEQFF,TGTGCCAGCAGTCCACCCGGGCTAGCGGGCGGGTACAATGAGCAGTTCTTC
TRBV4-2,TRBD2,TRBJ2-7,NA,CASSQDRGTGLATEQYF,TGTGCCAGCAGCCAAGATAGGGGAACGGGACTAGCAACCGAGCAGTACTTC
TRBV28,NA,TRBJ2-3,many,CASSRPGRGDTQYF,TGTGCCAGCAGTCGGCCAGGGAGGGGGGATACGCAGTATTTT
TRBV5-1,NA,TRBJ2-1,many,CASSLSGASSYNEQFF,TGCGCCAGCAGCTTGTCGGGGGCTAGCTCCTACAATGAGCAGTTCTTC
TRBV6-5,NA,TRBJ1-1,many,CASGDNSNTEAFF,TGTGCCAGCGGAGACAACTCGAACACTGAAGCTTTCTTT
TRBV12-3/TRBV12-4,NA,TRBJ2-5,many,CASSLWGGGQETQYF,TGTGCCAGCAGTTTATGGGGAGGGGGCCAAGAGACCCAGTACTTC
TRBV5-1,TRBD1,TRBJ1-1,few,CASSAGTGGGNTEAFF,TGCGCCAGCAGCGCCGGGACAGGGGGCGGGAACACTGAAGCTTTCTTT
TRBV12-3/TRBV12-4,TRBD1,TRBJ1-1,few,CASSLAGGPTEAFF,TGTGCCAGCAGCCTAGCAGGGGGCCCCACTGAAGCTTTCTTT
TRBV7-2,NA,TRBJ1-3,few,CASSLATGTGNTIYF,TGTGCCAGCAGCTTAGCTACAGGGACTGGAAACACCATATATTTT
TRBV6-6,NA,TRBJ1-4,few,CASLWQGNEKLFF,TGTGCCAGCCTCTGGCAGGGCAATGAAAAACTGTTTTTT
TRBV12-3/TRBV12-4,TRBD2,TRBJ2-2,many,CASRLGPRGVSGELFF,TGTGCCAGCAGGCTAGGACCCCGGGGGGTTTCCGGGGAGCTGTTTTTT
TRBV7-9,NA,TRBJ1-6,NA,CASTGGSLIPNSPLHF,TGTGCCAGCACCGGGGGAAGTCTCATACCTAATTCACCCCTCCACTTT
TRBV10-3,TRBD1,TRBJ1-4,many,CAVGTGEKLFF,TGTGCCGTGGGGACAGGGGAAAAACTGTTTTTT
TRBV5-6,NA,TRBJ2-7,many,CASSFSGLYEQYF,TGTGCCAGCAGCTTTTCAGGGCTCTACGAGCAGTACTTC
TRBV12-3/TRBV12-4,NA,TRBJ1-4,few,CASTERANEKLFF,TGTGCCAGCACCGAGAGGGCTAATGAAAAACTGTTTTTT
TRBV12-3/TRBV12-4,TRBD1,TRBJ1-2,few,CASSLSPGQGSGGYTF,TGTGCCAGCAGTTTATCCCCAGGACAGGGGAGCGGTGGCTACACCTTC
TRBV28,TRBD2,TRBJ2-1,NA,CASSLFGLAGRDEQFF,TGTGCCAGCAGTTTATTTGGACTAGCGGGAAGGGATGAGCAGTTCTTC
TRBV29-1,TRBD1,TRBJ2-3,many,CSGGQGTDTQYF,TGCAGCGGTGGACAGGGCACAGATACGCAGTATTTT
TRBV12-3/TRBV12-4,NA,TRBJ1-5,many,CASSFVSNQPQHF,TGTGCCAGCAGTTTTGTGAGCAATCAGCCCCAGCATTTT
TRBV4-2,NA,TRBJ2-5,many,CASSQEMETQYF,TGTGCCAGCAGCCAAGAGATGGAGACCCAGTACTTC
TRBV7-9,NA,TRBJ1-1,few,CASSFSPSDTEAFF,TGTGCCAGCAGCTTCTCCCCCTCGGACACTGAAGCTTTCTTT
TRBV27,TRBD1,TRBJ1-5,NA,CASSQGTGSNQPQHF,TGTGCCAGCAGCCAGGGGACAGGGAGCAATCAGCCCCAGCATTTT
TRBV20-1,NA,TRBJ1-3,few,CSAQTQAGTGNTIYF,TGCAGTGCCCAGACCCAGGCCGGCACTGGAAACACCATATATTTT
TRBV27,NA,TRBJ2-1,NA,CATRRVLVANEQFF,TGTGCTACGAGGAGGGTTTTAGTGGCCAATGAGCAGTTCTTC
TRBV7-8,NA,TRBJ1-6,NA,CASSLVDSGNSPLHF,TGTGCCAGCAGCTTAGTCGACAGTGGGAATTCACCCCTCCACTTT
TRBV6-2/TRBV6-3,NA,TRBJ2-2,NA,CASTNLPGRSNTGELFF,TGTGCCAGCACCAATCTTCCGGGACGTTCGAACACCGGGGAGCTGTTTTTT
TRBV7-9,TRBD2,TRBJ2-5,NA,CASSPSLAGDGETQYF,TGTGCCAGCAGCCCCAGTTTAGCGGGAGATGGCGAGACCCAGTACTTC
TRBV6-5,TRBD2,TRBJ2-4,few,CASSRHSSGRSNIQYF,TGTGCCAGCAGCCGACACTCTAGCGGGAGGTCGAACATTCAGTACTTC
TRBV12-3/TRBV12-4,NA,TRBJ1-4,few,CASSLSGTGREKLFF,TGTGCCAGCAGTTTATCCGGGACGGGGCGTGAAAAACTGTTTTTT
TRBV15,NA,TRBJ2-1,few,CATSRDWGPPYNEQFF,TGTGCCACCAGCAGAGATTGGGGCCCTCCCTACAATGAGCAGTTCTTC
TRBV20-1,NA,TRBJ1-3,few,CSARDDRGTGNTIYF,TGCAGTGCTAGAGATGATCGGGGCACTGGAAACACCATATATTTT